The present T cell receptor (beta chain) was sequenced within a study of beta chain features in type 1 diabetes. Each sorted fraction was over 95% pure. Findings and limits, study-wide: VDJ junctions in type 1 diabetes patients carried more deletions and fewer insertions. Shorter TCRB CDR3s, moderately but significantly so, marked every one of the four CD4+ subsets in Type 1 diabetes patients. Shorter templates might be favored by PCR, equally in patients and controls.

Reverse transcribing all isolated RNA meant expressed TCRB transcripts were sequenced. Assay: immunoSEQ multiplex PCR; the TCRdb copy retains only in-frame clones and omits some. Here the sample spans around 690,000 clones, over 10% being singletons. As for this clone: What it binds is unknown.

In germline, CDR1 is SGHTA, CDR2 FQGNSA. Trimming removed 5 bases from V and 4 bases from J, with 7 bases in between. This CDR3 region has 12 residues. The sample consisted of naive CD4+ T cells from blood. V is TRBV7-2 and J is TRBJ2-3; D remains ambiguous. The TCR originated in a man aged 25 to 45 with type 1 diabetes. As DNA, the CDR3 is TGTGCCAGCAGCCCCCTTTCAGATACGCAGTATTTT. Translating gives CASSPLSDTQYF.